This TCR beta chain appears in the sequencing data of a study of T cell repertoires in cytomegalovirus infection. This CDR3 has 15 amino acids. The germline CDR1 and CDR2 sequences are LNHDA and SQIVND (reference sequence). Trimming took off 3 bases at V and 0 bases at J, with 6 bases between the two ends. Study-wide results and limits: The study found HLA-C-restricted CMV-specific TCR beta clonotypes dominating the ex vivo response.

This clonotype has at least ten counts. The antigen is unknown. TCRdb ran MiXCR on the reads and lists one entry per CDR3 protein. Of over 250,000 distinct CDR3 sequences in the sample, about 25% were seen once. The sample taken for sequencing was PBMCs. The clonotype was recovered from a human donor in good health (CMV status not recorded). Some clones in this sample may be carry-over from other donors' samples. The genes are TRBV19 and TRBJ2-6, with D hard to call. CDR3 amino acids: CASSIKNSGANVLTF. The CDR3 DNA reads TGTGCCAGTAGTATCAAAAACTCTGGGGCCAACGTCCTGACTTTC.